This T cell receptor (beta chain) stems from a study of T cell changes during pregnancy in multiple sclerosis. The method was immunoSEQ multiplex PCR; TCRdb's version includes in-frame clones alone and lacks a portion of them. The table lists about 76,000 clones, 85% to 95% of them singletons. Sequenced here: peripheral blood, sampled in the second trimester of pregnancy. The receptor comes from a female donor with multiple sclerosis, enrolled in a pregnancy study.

The CDR3 sequence is CASSLDTGGAEAFF. The CDR3 nucleotides are TGTGCCAGCAGCTTAGATACAGGGGGGGCTGAAGCTTTCTTT. The chain is built from TRBV7-2 and TRBJ1-1, with 8 positions matching TRBD1. CDR3 length: 14 residues. After removal of 1 base from V and 6 bases from J, the junction contained 4 bases not matched to a gene. Germline assignment: CDR1 SGHTA and CDR2 FQGNSA. Full variable domain (outside the CDR3, taken from reference TRBV7-2 and TRBJ1-1): GAGVSQSPSNKVTEKGKDVELRCDPISGHTALYWYRQSLGQGLEFLIYFQGNSAPDKSGLPSDRFSAERTGGSVSTLTIQRTQQEDSAVYLCASSLDTGGAEAFFGQGTRLTVV.